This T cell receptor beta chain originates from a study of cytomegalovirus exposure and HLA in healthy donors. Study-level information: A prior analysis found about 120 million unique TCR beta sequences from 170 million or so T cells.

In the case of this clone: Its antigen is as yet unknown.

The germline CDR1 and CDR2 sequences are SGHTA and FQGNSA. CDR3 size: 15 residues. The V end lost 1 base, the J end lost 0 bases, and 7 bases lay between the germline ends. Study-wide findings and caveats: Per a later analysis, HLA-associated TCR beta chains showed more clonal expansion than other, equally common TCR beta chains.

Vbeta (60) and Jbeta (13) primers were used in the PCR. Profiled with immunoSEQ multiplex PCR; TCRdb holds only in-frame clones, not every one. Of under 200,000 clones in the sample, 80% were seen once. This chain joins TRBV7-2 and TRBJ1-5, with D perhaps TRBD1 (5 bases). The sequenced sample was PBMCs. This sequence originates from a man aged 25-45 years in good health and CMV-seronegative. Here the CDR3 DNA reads TGTGCCAGCAGCTTAGAAGGGGCTAGCAATCAGCCCCAGCATTTT. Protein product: CASSLEGASNQPQHF.